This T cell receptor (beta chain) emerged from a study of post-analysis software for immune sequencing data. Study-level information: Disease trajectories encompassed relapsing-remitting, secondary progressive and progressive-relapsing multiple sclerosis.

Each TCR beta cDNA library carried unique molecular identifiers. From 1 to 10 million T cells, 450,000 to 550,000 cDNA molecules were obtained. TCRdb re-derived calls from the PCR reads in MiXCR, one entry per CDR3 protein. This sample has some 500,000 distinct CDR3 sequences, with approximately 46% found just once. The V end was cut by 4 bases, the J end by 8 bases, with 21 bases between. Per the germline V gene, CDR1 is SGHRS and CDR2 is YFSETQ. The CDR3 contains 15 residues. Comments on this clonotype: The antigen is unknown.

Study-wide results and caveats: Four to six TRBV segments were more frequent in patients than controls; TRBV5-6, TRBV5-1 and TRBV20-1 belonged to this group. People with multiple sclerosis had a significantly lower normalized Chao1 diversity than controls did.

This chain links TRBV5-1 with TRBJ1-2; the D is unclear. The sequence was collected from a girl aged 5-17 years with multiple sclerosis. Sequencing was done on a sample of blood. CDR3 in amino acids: CASSMGSGGEGGYTF. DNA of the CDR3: TGCGCCAGCAGCATGGGGTCAGGTGGCGAAGGGGGCTACACCTTC.